The text below deals with one T cell receptor beta chain. Produced via immunoSEQ multiplex PCR; TCRdb's table is partial and in-frame only. The data show around 110,000 clones, 85% to 90% seen once. Noted time point: peripheral blood 6 weeks after treatment start. The entry originates in a study of PD-L1 blockade in urothelial cancer. Germline V CDR1 and CDR2: LGHNA, YNFKEQ. The CDR3 contains 15 residues. J lost 7 bases, V lost 0 bases, and 6 bases had no gene match. The genes are TRBV4-2 and TRBJ2-7; 10 bases match TRBD2. The clonotype was recovered from a man aged 55 to 70 with urothelial cancer. Sequencing was performed on PBMCs, taken around atezolizumab (anti-PD-L1) treatment. The CDR3 protein is CASSQDRAGGEEQYF. CDR3 DNA sequence: TGTGCCAGCAGCCAAGATAGAGCGGGAGGGGAGGAGCAGTACTTC.